A single T cell receptor beta chain is shown here with its context. This sample is drawn from a study of cytotoxic CD8 clonotypes in ibrutinib-treated CLL. Measured with immunoSEQ multiplex PCR; TCRdb has only the in-frame clones, and not every one. The repertoire consists of about 310,000 clones, with almost 80% occurring once and the leading ten covering over 6.5%. V gave up 5 bases and J gave up 1 base, with 11 bases separating them. Germline CDR1 is MDHEN and CDR2 is SYDVKM. The CDR3 consists of 14 residues. This material consisted of PBMCs, taken before ibrutinib treatment. This receptor was identified in a human donor with chronic lymphocytic leukemia. This chain connects TRBV28 to TRBJ2-5; D is possibly TRBD1 (6 bases). Here the CDR3 reads CASSPGHLQETQYF. CDR3 bases: TGTGCCAGCAGTCCGGGACACCTCCAAGAGACCCAGTACTTC.